The 26 T cell receptor beta chains listed next were all sequenced from one sample in a study of Tregs in tolerant kidney transplant recipients. Related graft donors supplied nonmyeloablative bone marrow transplants, and mixed chimerism was transient. The table came from immunoSEQ multiplex PCR; TCRdb's copy has only in-frame clones and leaves some out. The sample lists roughly 80,000 clones; 75% to 95% were seen once. The sample was CD4+ T cells from blood (PBMCs), taken 24 months after the transplant. Receptors originate from a human patient who received a combined kidney and bone marrow transplant. Part of the T cell pool may stem from the graft donor.

V and J are TRBV7-2 and TRBJ2-7; a possible D gene is TRBD2 (7 bases). V was cut by 5 bases and J by 6 bases, with 11 bases left in between. Germline lookup yields CDR1 SGHTA and CDR2 FQGNSA. The CDR3 is 12 residues long. The CDR3 DNA sequence: TGTGCCAGCAGCCTCGGGGGGCGCGAGCAGTACTTC. The encoded protein is CASSLGGREQYF.

The chain carries TRBV18 and TRBJ2-5, with D perhaps matching TRBD2 (5 bases). Trimming removed 1 base from V and 5 bases from J, with 20 bases in between. Germline V CDR1 and CDR2: KGHSH, LQKENI. The CDR3 has 17 residues. The chain's CDR3 is CASSPLHGAALRETQYF. In DNA form, the CDR3 reads TGTGCCAGCTCACCACTCCACGGAGCGGCCCTCCGGGAGACCCAGTACTTC.

CDR3 nucleotides: TGTGCCAGCAGCCAAGAGAACAGCTACTACGAGCAGTACTTC. Translated, it gives CASSQENSYYEQYF. The J gene is TRBJ2-7, the V gene TRBV14; D gene uncertain. Trimming pared 0 bases from V and 3 bases from J, leaving 9 bases between. Germline CDR1 reads SGHDN; CDR2 reads FVKESK. The CDR3 runs 14 residues.

The rearrangement uses TRBV7-3 and TRBJ2-3; D gene ambiguous. With 1 base removed from V and 4 bases from J, the gap between germline ends came to 9 bases. The CDR3 spans 14 residues. Germline V lookup: CDR1 SGHTA, CDR2 FQGTGA. CDR3 bases: TGTGCCAGCAGCTTAAGCCCCAGCGCAGATACGCAGTATTTT. As protein: CASSLSPSADTQYF.

The chain combines TRBV7-2 with TRBJ1-2; D gene ambiguous. Germline V gene sequence: CDR1 SGHTA, CDR2 FQGNSA. Trimming left V 7 bases short and J 4 bases short, with 10 bases between. The CDR3 has 12 residues. The DNA for the CDR3 is TGTGCCAGCAATCGGGAGAGCTATGGCTACACCTTC. Translated: CASNRESYGYTF. The full variable domain, with the rest looked up from reference TRBV7-2 and TRBJ1-2, is GAGVSQSPSNKVTEKGKDVELRCDPISGHTALYWYRQSLGQGLEFLIYFQGNSAPDKSGLPSDRFSAERTGGSVSTLTIQRTQQEDSAVYLCASNRESYGYTFGSGTRLTVV.

A single count supports this clone. CDR3 residues: CASSPINFSYEQYF. CDR3 nucleotides: TGTGCCAGCTCACCAATTAATTTCTCCTACGAGCAGTACTTC. The chain employs TRBV18 and TRBJ2-7; D gene unclear. V dropped 2 bases and J dropped 0 bases, with 8 bases sitting between them. CDR3 length: 14 residues. Germline V gene data show CDR1 as KGHSH and CDR2 as LQKENI.

The chain combines TRBV7-8 with TRBJ1-2; 7 nucleotides line up with TRBD1. Germline assignment: CDR1 SGHVS and CDR2 FQNEAQ. The CDR3 runs 16 residues. The V segment lost 1 base and the J segment 2 bases; nucleotides outside the gene matches: 7. The CDR3 here is CASSLGFAGQNYGYTF. The DNA for the CDR3 is TGTGCCAGCAGCTTAGGCTTTGCGGGACAGAACTATGGCTACACCTTC.

This sequence joins TRBV21-1 and TRBJ2-5; no DNA check was done on the table's D call, TRBD2. TRBJ2-7 explains the end of the DNA better; the J call may be wrong. TRBV21-1 is classified as a pseudogene. CDR3 size: 15 residues. DNA for the CDR3: TGTGCCAGCAGCAAACTTTTCGGGAGGGCCACCGAGCAGTACTTC. Encoded protein: CASSKLFGRATEQYF.

This chain links TRBV29-1 with TRBJ2-2; D is unclear. Trimming removed 4 bases at V and 1 base at J, with 10 bases between. Per germline, CDR1 SQVTM and CDR2 ANQGSEA. CDR3 length equals 14 residues. CDR3 DNA sequence: TGCAGCGTTGTGCAGGCCGGGAACACCGGGGAGCTGTTTTTT. Translating gives CSVVQAGNTGELFF.

The CDR3: CASSMGLAYEQYF. CDR3 coding DNA: TGTGCCAGCAGCATGGGACTGGCCTACGAGCAGTACTTC. The chain uses TRBV7-2 and TRBJ2-7; D may be TRBD2 (6 bases). The germline gives CDR1 SGHTA, CDR2 FQGNSA. The CDR3 has 13 amino acids. V was clipped by 5 bases and J by 2 bases, with 10 bases between them.

This chain connects TRBV5-1 to TRBJ2-7; possibly TRBD1 for D (5 bases). CDR3 length: 14 amino acids. CDR1 is SGHRS and CDR2 is YFSETQ in the germline V gene. V lost 1 base and J lost 5, with 13 bases in between. The CDR3 DNA follows: TGCGCCAGCAGCTTGCAGGGTATTGACAACGAGCAGTACTTC. It translates to CASSLQGIDNEQYF.

V is TRBV7-8 and J is TRBJ2-5; TRBD2 might be the D (6 bases). Per the germline V gene, CDR1 is SGHVS and CDR2 is FQNEAQ. Trimming left V 5 bases short and J 5 bases short, with 12 bases between. The CDR3 runs 13 residues. CDR3 loop: CASSRGFKETQYF. Written as DNA, the CDR3 is TGTGCCAGCAGCCGGGGGTTTAAGGAGACCCAGTACTTC.

The chain recombines TRBV2 with TRBJ2-7; TRBD2 matches 11 bases. The CDR3 contains 15 residues. J gave up 6 bases and V 5 bases, and 9 bases lay outside the gene matches. Germline V gene sequence: CDR1 SNHLY, CDR2 FYNNEI. Here the CDR3 DNA reads TGTGCCAGCAGTCTTAGCGGGGGGGCCGGATCCGAGCAGTACTTC. It translates to CASSLSGGAGSEQYF. The variable domain in full, completed from reference TRBV2 and TRBJ2-7, reads EPEVTQTPSHQVTQMGQEVILRCVPISNHLYFYWYRQILGQKVEFLVSFYNNEISEKSEIFDDQFSVERPDGSNFTLKIRSTKLEDSAMYFCASSLSGGAGSEQYFGPGTRLTVT.

The chain is built from TRBV7-9 and TRBJ2-1; 11 bases match TRBD2. Germline lookup yields CDR1 SEHNR and CDR2 FQNEAQ (reference sequence). J lost 9 bases, V lost 5 bases, and 9 bases had no gene match. CDR3 length: 15 amino acids. This CDR3 is CASSASGGTSGEQFF. The CDR3 nucleotides read TGTGCCAGCAGCGCTAGCGGGGGGACTAGCGGTGAGCAGTTCTTC.

V and J are TRBV6-1 and TRBJ1-1, with TRBD1 as a possible D gene (5 bases). V was trimmed by 6 bases and J by 2 bases, leaving 10 bases between them. Germline values: CDR1 MNHNS, CDR2 SASEGT. This CDR3 is 13 amino acids long. CDR3 nucleotides: TGTGCCAGCAGCTTTGACAGAAACACTGAAGCTTTCTTT. This translates into CASSFDRNTEAFF.

This clone appeared a single time. The chain recombines TRBV14 with TRBJ2-5, with D perhaps matching TRBD2 (5 bases). The J call may be in error: the DNA end matches TRBJ2-7 better. From germline, CDR1 is SGHDN and CDR2 FVKESK. The CDR3 runs to 16 residues. The CDR3: CASSQVWTGIRNEQYF. DNA for the CDR3: TGTGCCAGCAGCCAAGTATGGACGGGAATAAGGAACGAGCAGTACTTC.

The V gene is TRBV15, the J gene TRBJ2-3; D unclear. This CDR3 has 13 amino acids. Germline loops: CDR1 LNHNV, CDR2 YYDKDF (reference sequence). Trimming shortened V by 1 base and J by 8 bases, and 10 bases separated the two germline ends. The CDR3 reads CATSRGATGTQYF. DNA of the CDR3: TGTGCCACCAGCAGAGGGGCCACCGGTACGCAGTATTTT.

The chain links TRBV6-1 to TRBJ2-7; 9 positions match TRBD2. The ends lost 2 bases at V and 2 bases at J; junction bases unmatched: 13. The CDR3 has 18 amino acids. Germline V CDR1 and CDR2: MNHNS, SASEGT. CDR3 residues: CASSEFSSRLAEPYEQYF. In DNA form, the CDR3 reads TGTGCCAGCAGTGAATTTAGTTCTAGACTAGCGGAACCCTACGAGCAGTACTTC.

The V gene is TRBV21-1, the J gene TRBJ2-2; no DNA check was done on the table's D call, TRBD2. TRBV21-1 is deemed a pseudogene. The CDR3 is 17 residues long. The CDR3 region has the DNA TGTGCCAGCAGCAAGTCCCGGGGGGGAGGGAACACCGGGGAGCTGTTTTTT. Its protein is CASSKSRGGGNTGELFF.

The chain combines TRBV7-3 with TRBJ2-1; TRBD1 matches at 10 bases. The CDR3 sequence is 15 residues long. Looked up from germline, CDR1 is SGHTA and CDR2 is FQGTGA. V lost 5 bases to trimming and J lost 4 bases; unmatched junction nucleotides: 5. In DNA, the CDR3 is TGTGCCAGCAGCCCGCGACAGGGGGCATACAATGAGCAGTTCTTC. This translates into CASSPRQGAYNEQFF. Looking up the rest from reference TRBV7-3 and TRBJ2-1 gives the full variable domain: GAGVSQTPSNKVTEKGKYVELRCDPISGHTALYWYRQSLGQGPEFLIYFQGTGAADDSGLPNDRFFAVRPEGSVSTLKIQRTERGDSAVYLCASSPRQGAYNEQFFGPGTRLTVL.

J is TRBJ2-1 and V is TRBV5-4; 14 bases map to TRBD2. The ends lost 1 base at V and 3 bases at J; junction bases unmatched: 6. The germline V gene has CDR1 SGHNT and CDR2 YYREEE (reference sequence). This CDR3 is 18 amino acids long. The CDR3 here is CASSLPGLAGADYNEQFF. DNA for the CDR3: TGTGCCAGCAGCTTGCCGGGACTAGCGGGAGCTGACTACAATGAGCAGTTCTTC.

This clone appeared once. The chain employs TRBV6-6 and TRBJ2-7; 12 bases line up with TRBD1. This CDR3 has 14 residues. Losses at the gene ends were 2 bases for V and 5 bases for J; bases not matched to a gene: 1. CDR1 is MNHNY and CDR2 is SVGAGI in the germline V gene (reference sequence). CDR3 DNA: TGTGCCAGCAGTTACGGGACAGGGGGCCACGAGCAGTACTTC. It encodes CASSYGTGGHEQYF.

This clone was counted between two and nine times. V and J are TRBV25-1 and TRBJ2-7; D is perhaps TRBD2 (5 bases). Looked up from germline, CDR1 is MGHDK and CDR2 is SYGVNS. Trimming pared 2 bases from V and 6 bases from J, leaving 11 bases between. This CDR3 region has 13 residues. As DNA, the CDR3 is TGTGCCAGCAGTGAAGGTCGGGGTGGCGAGCAGTACTTC. It encodes CASSEGRGGEQYF.

The genes are TRBV5-6 and TRBJ1-2; maybe TRBD1 (5 bases). The length of the CDR3 is 14 residues. Per the germline V gene, CDR1 is SGHDT and CDR2 is YYEEEE. V was clipped by 5 bases and J by 8 bases, with 19 bases between them. Here the CDR3 reads CASSPGAGPQGYTF. The CDR3 DNA sequence: TGTGCCAGCAGTCCCGGGGCGGGGCCCCAAGGCTACACCTTC.

The rearrangement joins TRBV30 to TRBJ2-7, with 8 bases matching TRBD1. The germline CDR1 and CDR2 sequences are GTSNPN and SVGIG (reference sequence). J was trimmed by 4 bases and V by 4 bases; bases with no gene match: 9. The CDR3 length is 14 residues. DNA of the CDR3: TGTGCCTGGAATCCTGACAGGGGAGAATACGAGCAGTACTTC. This encodes CAWNPDRGEYEQYF. Together with reference TRBV30 and TRBJ2-7, the CDR3 gives the full variable domain: SQTIHQWPATLVQPVGSPLSLECTVEGTSNPNLYWYRQAAGRGLQLLFYSVGIGQISSEVPQNLSASRPQDRQFILSSKKLLLSDSGFYLCAWNPDRGEYEQYFGPGTRLTVT.

This clone was recorded a few times. The chain combines TRBV6-6 with TRBJ2-3; 10 bases map to TRBD1. V lost 2 bases to trimming and J lost 4 bases; unmatched junction nucleotides: 6. The CDR3 length is 16 residues. Germline assignment: CDR1 MNHNY and CDR2 SVGAGI (reference sequence). The chain's CDR3 is CASSYRDRGSSDTQYF. The CDR3 nucleotides are TGTGCCAGCAGTTACAGGGACAGGGGTAGCTCAGATACGCAGTATTTT.